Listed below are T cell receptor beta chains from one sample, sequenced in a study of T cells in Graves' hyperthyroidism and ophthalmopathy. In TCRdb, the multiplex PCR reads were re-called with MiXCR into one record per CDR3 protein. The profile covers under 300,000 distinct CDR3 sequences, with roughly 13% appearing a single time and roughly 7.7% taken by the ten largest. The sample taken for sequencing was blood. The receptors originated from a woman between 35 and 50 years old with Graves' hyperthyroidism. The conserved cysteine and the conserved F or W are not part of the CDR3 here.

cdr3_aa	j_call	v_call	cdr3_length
SVRPGHNQETQY	TRBJ2-5	TRBV29-1	12
ASSLRYDIEQY	TRBJ2-7	TRBV7-2	11
ASSLGVGTTGELF	TRBJ2-2	TRBV7-9	13
SAAGTSDAGEQY	TRBJ2-7	TRBV20-1	12
ASSSGTGDSPLH	TRBJ1-6	TRBV6-2/TRBV6-3	12
ASSPPGQEPYGYT	TRBJ1-2	TRBV25-1	13
SANPARGTEAF	TRBJ1-1	TRBV20-1	11
SANPGTSGRGDYNEQF	TRBJ2-1	TRBV20-1	16
ASSLALMNIPYEQY	TRBJ2-7	TRBV7-8	14
SASRRVGGYNEQF	TRBJ2-1	TRBV20-1	13
ASTWGTGVYEQY	TRBJ2-7	TRBV6-1	12
ASSQDRVTYNEQF	TRBJ2-1	TRBV4-1	13
SARAFQGAYEQY	TRBJ2-7	TRBV20-1	12
ASSARTGGNGKLF	TRBJ1-4	TRBV28	13
ASSTSYSNQPQH	TRBJ1-5	TRBV12-3/TRBV12-4	12